Each of the 21 T cell receptor beta chains below was sequenced from the same sample in a study of blood T cell repertoires in COVID-19. Sequencing used immunoSEQ multiplex PCR; TCRdb keeps in-frame clones, though not all of them. The repertoire consists of approximately 440,000 clones, with 90% occurring once and the leading ten covering approximately 0.55%. Sequencing was performed on PBMCs or T cells enriched from blood (not recorded which). The receptors were gathered from a man aged 18 to 30 who had recovered from COVID-19.

This clone was seen only once. The chain links TRBV7-9 to TRBJ1-2, with TRBD1 matching 9 bases. The germline CDR1 and CDR2 sequences are SEHNR and FQNEAQ (reference sequence). V shed 1 base and J 6 bases; nucleotides not matched to a gene: 3. There are 14 residues in the CDR3. CDR3 amino acids: CASSLDRGHDGYTF. The CDR3 DNA sequence: TGTGCCAGCAGCTTAGACAGGGGGCACGATGGCTACACCTTC.

This sequence joins TRBV10-3 and TRBJ1-6; 7 bases match TRBD1. V was clipped by 5 bases and J by 17 bases; unmatched bases: 15. Germline V CDR1 and CDR2: ENHRY, SYGVKD. The CDR3 covers 14 residues. The CDR3 loop is CAISYDRDPLGVHF. The CDR3 coding sequence is TGTGCCATCAGTTACGACAGGGACCCTCTGGGAGTCCACTTT.

The rearrangement joins TRBV28 to TRBJ2-7; the D gene is possibly TRBD2 (6 bases). CDR3 length equals 13 residues. Germline V gives CDR1 MDHEN, CDR2 SYDVKM. V lost 8 bases and J 5 bases, leaving 16 bases between the germline ends. This CDR3 is CASRRDFKHEQYF. The CDR3 nucleotides are TGTGCCAGCCGGAGGGACTTCAAGCACGAGCAGTACTTC.

In this sample, this clone turned up once. V usage is TRBV7-2 and J usage is TRBJ2-7, with 10 bases aligning to TRBD2. The J segment lost 1 base and the V segment lost 5 bases, leaving 8 bases of the junction unmatched. The CDR3 loop spans 16 amino acids. Germline CDR1 is SGHTA and CDR2 is FQGNSA. CDR3 nucleotides: TGTGCCAGCAGCCCCCGCCCGGGACTAGCGTCCTACGAGCAGTACTTC. Amino acids: CASSPRPGLASYEQYF.

The V call is TRBV18, the J call TRBJ2-1, with 12 positions matching TRBD2. Per germline, CDR1 KGHSH and CDR2 LQKENI. This CDR3 is 15 amino acids long. The V segment lost 4 bases and the J segment 5 bases; nucleotides outside the gene matches: 3. CDR3 nucleotides: TGTGCCAGCTCACTTAGACTAGCGGGAGACAATGAGCAGTTCTTC. Translation gives CASSLRLAGDNEQFF.

This clone appeared a single time. The chain couples TRBV7-9 to TRBJ1-2, with 8 bases fitting TRBD1. The CDR3 has 12 residues. From germline, CDR1 is SEHNR and CDR2 FQNEAQ (reference sequence). V lost 7 bases, J lost 7 bases, and 5 bases stayed unmatched. The CDR3 DNA sequence: TGTGCCAGCAAGGACAGGGACGTTGGCTACACCTTC. It translates to CASKDRDVGYTF.

This chain uses TRBV30 with TRBJ2-1; TRBD2 aligns across 7 bases. This CDR3 region has 15 residues. CDR1 and CDR2 (germline): GTSNPN, SVGIG (reference sequence). The J segment lost 2 bases and the V segment lost 3 bases, leaving 7 bases of the junction unmatched. The CDR3 loop is CAWSSRLAAYNEQFF. CDR3 bases: TGTGCCTGGAGCTCGAGACTAGCAGCCTACAATGAGCAGTTCTTC.

This chain joins TRBV6-5 and TRBJ1-1; 7 bases fit TRBD1. The V and J ends lost 5 bases and 6 bases, in that order; junction bases with no gene match: 9. CDR1 is MNHEY and CDR2 is SVGAGI in the germline V gene. CDR3 length: 14 amino acids. The CDR3 DNA follows: TGTGCCAGCAGTCGTGGGACAGACCCCGCTGAAGCTTTCTTT. This encodes CASSRGTDPAEAFF.

Here the CDR3 reads CASSLTGDGNSPLHF. In DNA, the CDR3 is TGTGCCAGCAGCTTAACAGGGGACGGTAATTCACCCCTCCACTTT. The chain joins TRBV7-9 to TRBJ1-6; the match to TRBD1 covers 7 bases. Looked up from germline, CDR1 is SEHNR and CDR2 is FQNEAQ (reference sequence). The CDR3 has 15 residues. The junction had 4 bases not matched to a gene; V was cut back by 2 bases and J by 6 bases. Combining the CDR3 with reference TRBV7-9 and TRBJ1-6 gives the whole variable domain DTGVSQNPRHKITKRGQNVTFRCDPISEHNRLYWYRQTLGQGPEFLTYFQNEAQLEKSRLLSDRFSAERPKGSFSTLEIQRTEQGDSAMYLCASSLTGDGNSPLHFGNGTRLTVT.

This chain connects TRBV3-1 (or the pseudogene TRBV3-2) to TRBJ1-4; D gene uncertain. Trimming stripped 0 bases from V and 10 bases from J, with 12 bases between. CDR1 is LGHDT and CDR2 is YNNKEL in the germline V gene (reference sequence). CDR3 length: 14 amino acids. CDR3 DNA sequence: TGTGCCAGCAGCCAAGATTGGAAAGCAGGAAAACTGTTTTTT. Its protein product is CASSQDWKAGKLFF.

This chain connects TRBV5-1 to TRBJ2-5; possible D gene TRBD2, 6 bases. Germline loops: CDR1 SGHRS, CDR2 YFSETQ. Trimming removed 0 bases at V and 4 bases at J, with 10 bases between. This CDR3 is 14 amino acids long. CDR3 amino acids: CASSLAVGGETQYF. The CDR3 nucleotides read TGCGCCAGCAGCTTGGCCGTGGGAGGAGAGACCCAGTACTTC.

This chain connects TRBV7-9 to TRBJ2-7, with D maybe TRBD2 (6 bases). The CDR3 spans 14 residues. V was clipped by 0 bases and J by 3 bases, with 9 bases between them. Germline CDR1 SEHNR, CDR2 FQNEAQ (reference sequence). The CDR3 spells CASSLAEGNYEQYF. The CDR3 nucleotides read TGTGCCAGCAGCTTAGCGGAGGGGAACTACGAGCAGTACTTC.

The genes are TRBV19 and TRBJ1-4; no definite D call. The CDR3 consists of 15 residues. Germline V gene lookup returns CDR1 LNHDA and CDR2 SQIVND (reference sequence). V dropped 3 bases and J dropped 3 bases, with 11 bases sitting between them. The CDR3 sequence: CASSMGREANEKLFF. CDR3 nucleotides: TGTGCCAGTAGTATGGGCCGGGAAGCTAATGAAAAACTGTTTTTT.

The genes are TRBV5-1 and TRBJ1-3, with D perhaps TRBD1 (5 bases). In germline, CDR1 is SGHRS, CDR2 YFSETQ. There are 17 residues in the CDR3. Trimming removed 4 bases at V and 0 bases at J, with 17 bases between. CDR3 protein: CASSPTSRANSGNTIYF. The CDR3 DNA reads TGCGCCAGCAGCCCAACGTCCAGGGCAAACTCTGGAAACACCATATATTTT.

The chain joins TRBV10-3 to TRBJ1-6, with 9 bases that match TRBD1. The CDR3 is made up of 20 amino acids. The germline CDR1 and CDR2 sequences are ENHRY and SYGVKD. The V gene end was trimmed by 3 bases and the J gene end by 9 bases; junction bases not matched to a gene: 21. CDR3 sequence: CAISEGWTGVGRQEGSPLHF. The CDR3 nucleotides read TGTGCCATCAGTGAAGGGTGGACAGGGGTAGGACGGCAGGAAGGTTCACCCCTCCACTTT.

V gene TRBV28 combines with J gene TRBJ2-1; 11 bases match TRBD2. This CDR3 region has 13 residues. Germline CDR1 is MDHEN and CDR2 is SYDVKM. With V trimmed by 2 bases and J by 12 bases, 3 bases remained unmatched. CDR3 sequence (DNA): TGTGCCAGCAGTTTAATAGCGGGAGGGCCGCAGTTCTTC. It specifies CASSLIAGGPQFF.

This clone appeared once. This chain links TRBV7-6 with TRBJ1-3, with D hard to call. The CDR3 is 15 amino acids. Germline CDR1 is SGHVS and CDR2 is FNYEAQ. V lost 5 bases and J 0 bases, leaving 11 bases between the germline ends. CDR3 in amino acids: CASSRKANSGNTIYF. The CDR3 coding sequence is TGTGCCAGCAGCCGCAAAGCGAACTCTGGAAACACCATATATTTT.

This clone has just one count. V and J are TRBV5-1 and TRBJ1-4, with TRBD1 matching 7 bases. Germline CDR1 reads SGHRS; CDR2 reads YFSETQ. Germline trimming cut 4 bases from V and 8 bases from J; bases unmatched to any gene: 8. This CDR3 has 14 amino acids. This CDR3 is CASSRDRVQEKLFF. CDR3 DNA sequence: TGCGCCAGCAGCCGAGACAGGGTGCAGGAAAAACTGTTTTTT.

The chain recombines TRBV7-9 with TRBJ2-3; TRBD2 agrees at 10 bases. The CDR3 covers 16 residues. J gave up 5 bases and V 5 bases, and 10 bases lay outside the gene matches. The germline CDR1 and CDR2 sequences are SEHNR and FQNEAQ (reference sequence). The CDR3 is CASSQASGRSEDTQYF. CDR3 bases: TGTGCCAGCAGCCAAGCTAGCGGGAGATCAGAAGATACGCAGTATTTT.

CDR3 bases: TGTGCCAGTAGTATGCTAGCGGGAGGATTCTACAATGAGCAGTTCTTC. Translation: CASSMLAGGFYNEQFF. J is TRBJ2-1 and V is TRBV19; 11 bases line up with TRBD2. This CDR3 is 16 amino acids long. The V segment lost 3 bases and the J segment 3 bases; nucleotides outside the gene matches: 4. Germline assignment: CDR1 LNHDA and CDR2 SQIVND (reference sequence).

This sequence joins TRBV7-9 and TRBJ1-6; 7 nucleotides match TRBD1. This CDR3 is 17 amino acids long. V shed 5 bases, J shed 7 bases, and the junction held 14 bases outside the gene matches. The V gene's germline CDR1 is SEHNR and CDR2 FQNEAQ (reference sequence). The CDR3 is CASSPGQINGGNSPLHF. In DNA form, the CDR3 reads TGTGCCAGCAGCCCGGGACAGATTAACGGAGGAAATTCACCCCTCCACTTT.